This T cell receptor (beta chain) was captured by sequencing in a study of CD8 T cells in Susac syndrome (dated by TCRdb to the late 2010s). For the wider study: The study used repertoire sequencing to test whether antigen drove CD8+ T cell activation and differentiation in Susac syndrome.

A remark on this clonotype: Its antigen target is currently unknown. No qualities accompany the bases; no much larger clone lies one base away.

V was cut back by 2 bases and J by 4 bases, leaving a gap of 11 bases between them. The germline V gene gives CDR1 as SQVTM and CDR2 as ANQGSEA. The CDR3 measures 13 amino acids from cysteine to phenylalanine. Here the CDR3 DNA is all that survives: 39 bases in frame from base 1. Peripheral blood CD8+ and CD4+ T cells from healthy donors, Susac syndrome patients and multiple sclerosis patients were profiled using high-throughput TCR beta sequencing. Multiple sclerosis controls were treatment-naive patients with stable or active relapsing-remitting disease fulfilling revised McDonald criteria. Bulk CD8+ and CD4+ T cells were purified magnetically by negative isolation, whereas CD8+ TEMRA cells were enriched by FACS. Blood was collected in EDTA tubes and processed within 24 hours, with PBMCs isolated through density gradient centrifugation. PBMCs intended for TCR sequencing were cryopreserved in liquid nitrogen and thawed later in a water bath at 37 degrees C. A purity of at least 90% was achieved for sorted or isolated CD4+, CD8+ and CD8+ TEMRA cells.

RNA was extracted using the RNeasy kit, and roughly 0.5 to 1 ug of the RNA was reverse transcribed with random hexamers. The immunoSEQ multiplex PCR assay, covering 54 Vbeta and 13 Jbeta segments, was used to amplify TCR beta CDR3 regions. PCR amplification bias was corrected using a synthetic template baseline for primer optimization and computational correction. The paper's processing steps were these. Only productive sequences were kept, with reads annotated to V, D and J genes according to IMGT and analyzed in immunoSEQ Analyzer. Clonality was computed as one minus Shannon entropy normalized by log2 of the number of productive unique sequences. For each patient and control, public and private clones were evaluated among the 100 most prevalent clones. Clones were defined as Susac-specific if absent from the healthy and MS cohorts, from around 1,000 published viral clones and from other ImmuneACCESS disease sequences. Clones were called with MiXCR by TCRdb after fastp trimmed the public reads at Q25, and only in-frame beta chains were retained. CDR3 protein duplicates are merged, each entry listing the most common genes and DNA. The V and J calls follow TCRdb's processing rather than the paper's. For this sample there are some 220,000 distinct CDR3 sequences; 95% appear just once. Of the sample, roughly 0.09% is held by the ten largest clones.

Overall study outcomes, separate from this receptor: The TCR sequencing and HLA analysis was acknowledged to have included a relatively small number of individuals.

The receptor's source is a human donor with multiple sclerosis. The rearranged chain carries TRBV29-1 and TRBJ1-1, and TRBD1 may be the D gene, going by 6 matching bases. Sequenced: CD4+ T cells from PBMCs. The bases are TGCAGCGTTGAAAACAGGGCGAGCACTGAAGCTTTCTTT. Its protein product is CSVENRASTEAFF.